Sequencing of this TCR beta chain was carried out in a study of blood T cell repertoires in COVID-19. The CDR3 has 15 amino acids. Germline CDR1 MNHEY, CDR2 SMNVEV (reference sequence). After removal of 5 bases from V and 4 bases from J, the junction contained 9 bases not matched to a gene. Assay: immunoSEQ multiplex PCR; the TCRdb copy retains only in-frame clones and omits some. The sample includes roughly 110,000 clones, about four fifths of them seen just once. The receptor's source is a woman aged 40 to 49 with acute or convalescent COVID-19. Source material: peripheral blood. The chain links TRBV27 to TRBJ2-7; 9 nucleotides align to TRBD1. Written as DNA, the CDR3 is TGTGCCAGCAGTAGCCCCGGGACAGGGACGTACGAGCAGTACTTC. This codes for CASSSPGTGTYEQYF.